Reported below is one T cell receptor (beta chain). In its sample, this clonotype was seen once. Its specific antigen is unknown. Base qualities were left out, and no much larger clone turns up one base away. A single read is weak support. The data belong to a study of CD8 T cells in Susac syndrome (dated by TCRdb to the late 2010s). Regarding the study in general: Of the Susac syndrome patients who were sequenced, over five had clinically active disease and eight were in clinical remission. At blood withdrawal, Susac syndrome patients were therapy-naive, treated with corticosteroids (with IVIg additionally given to some), or treated with IVIg alone. The study used repertoire sequencing to test whether antigen drove CD8+ T cell activation and differentiation in Susac syndrome.

V loses 4 bases, J loses 6 bases, and the germline ends lie 9 bases apart. According to the germline V gene, CDR1 reads SGHRS and CDR2 reads YFSETQ. The CDR3 runs 12 residues from the cysteine to the phenylalanine. The retained sequence is limited to the CDR3, 36 bases, with the frame set at the first base. RNA was extracted with the RNeasy kit and about 0.5 to 1 ug was reverse transcribed using random hexamers. The immunoSEQ multiplex PCR assay, covering 54 Vbeta and 13 Jbeta segments, was used to amplify TCR beta CDR3 regions. To correct PCR amplification bias, a synthetic template baseline was used for both primer optimization and computational correction. Regarding the original processing steps: Reads were annotated to V, D and J genes according to IMGT and were analyzed with immunoSEQ Analyzer, with only productive sequences retained. To calculate clonality, Shannon entropy was normalized by log2 of the number of productive unique sequences and then subtracted from one. Public and private clones were assessed among the 100 most prevalent clones of each patient and control. Clones were defined as Susac-specific if absent from the healthy and MS cohorts, from 1052 published viral clones and from other ImmuneACCESS disease sequences. TCRdb ran its own pipeline on the public reads, namely fastp trimming at Q25 and MiXCR clone calling, and kept in-frame beta chains. Duplicate CDR3 protein sequences are folded into a single record with the most common DNA and genes. These V and J calls are TCRdb output, not the study's own analysis. The sample table records approximately 260,000 distinct CDR3 sequences; less than 96% of these occur just once. Less than 0.11% of the sample comes from the top ten.

What the work shows at the level of the full study, not this receptor alone: The number of individuals in the TCR sequencing and HLA analysis was recognized as being relatively small. No clonal expansion was detected in the CD4+ T cell repertoire of Susac syndrome patients.

Peripheral blood CD8+ and CD4+ T cells from healthy donors, Susac syndrome patients and multiple sclerosis patients were profiled by high-throughput TCR beta sequencing. Recently defined diagnostic criteria for definite or probable disease were met by the Susac syndrome patients. Bulk CD8+ and CD4+ T cells were purified magnetically by negative isolation, whereas CD8+ TEMRA cells were enriched by FACS. Blood was drawn into EDTA tubes, processed within 24 hours, and PBMCs were isolated by density gradient centrifugation. PBMCs intended for TCR sequencing were cryopreserved in liquid nitrogen and were subsequently thawed in a 37 degrees C water bath. The sorted or isolated CD4+, CD8+ and CD8+ TEMRA cells reached a purity of at least 90%.

The specimen was CD4+ T cells from PBMCs. Recombination connected TRBV5-1 to TRBJ2-3, and possibly TRBD1, on 6 matching bases. The receptor's source is a human donor with Susac syndrome. The nucleotide sequence is given as TGCGCCAGCAGCGTCACAGGGGATACGCAGTATTTT. Translated, it gives CASSVTGDTQYF.